A single T cell receptor beta chain is shown here with its context. The entry originates in a study of blood T cell repertoires in COVID-19. Study summary: COVID-19 samples collected from the United States, Italy and Spain covered acute and convalescent phases. The analysed material was cDNA or gDNA that came from T cells, B-cell-depleted T cells, or PBMCs.

This CDR3 has 15 residues. Trimming removed 0 bases from V and 3 bases from J; junction bases left unmatched: 2. Germline V gives CDR1 SGHTA, CDR2 FQGTGA. Original data processing: Amplification from reference gene primers served as the basis for estimated nucleated cell counts. The assay was immunoSEQ multiplex PCR, and TCRdb's table has in-frame clones only and misses some. The V and J calls and the clone size are those of that table, but D and trimming were determined from the DNA. The sample contains around 60,000 clones, 88% of which appear only once. This receptor was taken from a man between 65 and 80 years old with acute or convalescent COVID-19. Source material: peripheral blood. The V and J genes are TRBV7-3 and TRBJ2-1; TRBD2 agrees at 7 bases. The CDR3 sequence is CASSLTGGNYNEQFF. CDR3 DNA: TGTGCCAGCAGCTTAACGGGGGGGAACTACAATGAGCAGTTCTTC.